This note documents a single T cell receptor beta chain sequence. The data were produced by immunoSEQ multiplex PCR, yet TCRdb's version contains in-frame clones alone and is incomplete. The table has roughly 57,000 clones, about 94% seen once. CDR1 and CDR2 from the germline V gene are MNHNS and SASEGT. Trimming removed 10 bases from V and 3 bases from J; junction bases left unmatched: 4. The CDR3 spans 12 residues. This record belongs to a study of T cell changes during pregnancy in multiple sclerosis. The receptor was derived from a female donor with multiple sclerosis, enrolled in a pregnancy study. The specimen was CD8+ T cells from peripheral blood mononuclear cells, collected after pregnancy. This chain links TRBV6-1 with TRBJ2-7; 9 nucleotides line up with TRBD1. CDR3 DNA sequence: TGTGCCACCAGGACAGGGGTCTACGAGCAGTACTTC. Translating it yields CATRTGVYEQYF.